These T cell receptor beta chains were read from a single sample in a study of blood T cell repertoires in COVID-19. Assay: immunoSEQ multiplex PCR; the TCRdb copy retains only in-frame clones and omits some. This sample has about 330,000 clones, with roughly 90% found just once. The sample was peripheral blood. All receptors come from a woman in her forties or fifties with active or convalescent COVID-19. Each CDR3 is given with its conserved first and last residue. D genes are given only for firm matches. Clone size, where shown, is once, few, many, or a class for clones that have expanded.

v_call	clone_size	d_call	j_call	cdr3_nt	cdr3_aa
TRBV19	-	TRBD2	TRBJ2-4	TGTGCCAGTAGTATAGGGGCTAGCGGGGGGGCAGCCAAAAACATTCAGTACTTC	CASSIGASGGAAKNIQYF
TRBV30	-	-	TRBJ2-7	TGTGCCTGGAAGGGGGGGTTAGGCGAGCAGTACTTC	CAWKGGLGEQYF
TRBV27	-	TRBD1	TRBJ2-2	TGTGCCAGCAGTCCCGGGACAGGGGGCACCGGGGAGCTGTTTTTT	CASSPGTGGTGELFF
TRBV15	-	TRBD1	TRBJ1-3	TGTGCCACCAGCAGAGTCTATTGGACAGGGGACATCAACACCATATATTTT	CATSRVYWTGDINTIYF
TRBV7-2	few	-	TRBJ1-5	TGTGCCAGCAGCCGCGGGACCGCTAGCAATCAGCCCCAGCATTTT	CASSRGTASNQPQHF
TRBV7-6	-	TRBD2	TRBJ2-1	TGTGCCAGCAGCTTAGGAGGAGGAGCGGGAGTCTGGAATGAGCAGTTCTTC	CASSLGGGAGVWNEQFF
TRBV13	-	-	TRBJ1-1	TGTGCCAGCAGCTTAGACGGTCATGGGCGTGGAGCTTTCTTT	CASSLDGHGRGAFF
TRBV2	-	TRBD2	TRBJ2-5	TGTGCCAGCAGCGGCGGGGGTGGAGAGACCCAGTACTTC	CASSGGGGETQYF
TRBV5-6	-	TRBD1	TRBJ1-2	TGTGCCAGCAGCTTAATGGGACAGAACTATGGCTACACCTTC	CASSLMGQNYGYTF
TRBV2	-	-	TRBJ1-5	TGTGCCAGCAGACAGGGCCCCTTCAATCAGCCCCAGCATTTT	CASRQGPFNQPQHF
TRBV10-3	-	TRBD1	TRBJ2-6	TGTGCCACGAGGGACAGGGTGGCCTCTGGGGCCAACGTCCTGACTTTC	CATRDRVASGANVLTF
TRBV28	-	TRBD1	TRBJ1-1	TGTGCCAGCAGTTCGCCTAAACCGGGACAGGGAGAAAACACTGAAGCTTTCTTT	CASSSPKPGQGENTEAFF
TRBV30	-	-	TRBJ1-5	TGTGCCTGGAGACCCTCGGGAATGAGCAATCAGCCCCAGCATTTT	CAWRPSGMSNQPQHF
TRBV29-1	-	TRBD1	TRBJ1-2	TGCAGCGTCGGGGAAACAGGGGAACGTGGCTACACCTTC	CSVGETGERGYTF
TRBV7-9	-	-	TRBJ2-2	TGTGCCAGCAGTTTCCCAGGCAAGACAGTGACGAACACCGGGGAGCTGTTTTTT	CASSFPGKTVTNTGELFF
TRBV7-6	-	-	TRBJ1-1	TGTGCCAGCAGCACGTCTCCCCAGACTGAAGCTTTCTTT	CASSTSPQTEAFF
TRBV4-1	-	-	TRBJ2-2	TGCGCCAGCAGCCAAGAGGTAGCGCTCACCGGGGAGCTGTTTTTT	CASSQEVALTGELFF
TRBV21-1	once	-	TRBJ2-3	TGTGCCAGCAGTGCGGCCCTTAACCCTGTTCCAGATACGCAGTATTTT	CASSAALNPVPDTQYF
TRBV2	-	TRBD1	TRBJ2-3	TGTGCCAGCAGCTGGGACAGAGATACGCAGTATTTT	CASSWDRDTQYF
TRBV9	-	-	TRBJ1-1	TGTGCCAGCAGCGTAGCTTCGAACACTGAAGCTTTCTTT	CASSVASNTEAFF
TRBV5-5	once	TRBD1	TRBJ2-7	TGTGCCAGCAGCTTGGGTTCAGGGGGATCCTACGAGCAGTACTTC	CASSLGSGGSYEQYF
TRBV29-1	-	TRBD2	TRBJ2-1	TGCAGCGACAAAGCGGGAGGGCCGAGGAATGAGCAGTTCTTC	CSDKAGGPRNEQFF
TRBV7-2	-	TRBD1	TRBJ1-5	TGTGCCAGCAGCTTTGCCGGACAGGGGAATCAGCCCCAGCATTTT	CASSFAGQGNQPQHF
TRBV30	once	TRBD1	TRBJ1-6	TGTGCCTGGAGTGGGCGACAGGGTTTCTCACCCCTCCACTTT	CAWSGRQGFSPLHF
TRBV2	-	TRBD1	TRBJ1-2	TGTGCCAGCAGGACCGGACAGGGCGGAGGCTATGGCTACACCTTC	CASRTGQGGGYGYTF
TRBV12-3/TRBV12-4	-	-	TRBJ2-7	TGTGCCAGCAGTCAGGCCTCCTACGAGCAGTACTTC	CASSQASYEQYF
TRBV28	-	TRBD1	TRBJ1-1	TGTGCCAGCAGTCTCCGACAGGGATGGACTGAAGCTTTCTTT	CASSLRQGWTEAFF
TRBV15	-	TRBD1	TRBJ2-3	TGTGCCACCAGCAGGGGACAGGGGACAGATACGCAGTATTTT	CATSRGQGTDTQYF
TRBV4-3	-	-	TRBJ2-1	TGCGCCAGCAGCCAAGGGGGGGACCGGGGAGGCAACTCCTACAATGAGCAGTTCTTC	CASSQGGDRGGNSYNEQFF
TRBV7-9	-	-	TRBJ1-4	TGTGCCAGCAGCTTAGTGGAGGGAAAACTGTTTTTT	CASSLVEGKLFF
TRBV29-1	-	TRBD2	TRBJ2-5	TGCAGCGTCGGGGGGTTAGAGGAGACCCAGTACTTC	CSVGGLEETQYF
TRBV6-1	-	-	TRBJ1-4	TGTGCCAGCAGTGAAGGACAGGTTTCTAGAGAAAAACTGTTTTTT	CASSEGQVSREKLFF
TRBV7-3	-	-	TRBJ1-6	TGTGCCAGCAGCTTCGCAGGGAACGGTTCACCCCTCCACTTT	CASSFAGNGSPLHF
TRBV30	-	-	TRBJ1-6	TGTGCCTGGAGTCCGGGGTTTAATTCACCCCTCCACTTT	CAWSPGFNSPLHF
TRBV5-1	-	TRBD1	TRBJ2-1	TGCGCCAGCAGCCGGGACAGGGTGGCCTACAATGAGCAGTTCTTC	CASSRDRVAYNEQFF
TRBV30	-	-	TRBJ2-3	TGTGCCTGGAGTGGGTCGGCGGGGTATGGCACAGATACGCAGTATTTT	CAWSGSAGYGTDTQYF
TRBV2	-	-	TRBJ2-7	TGTGCCAGCAGTGACGGACAGCTCTACGAGCAGTACTTC	CASSDGQLYEQYF
TRBV28	-	TRBD1	TRBJ1-1	TGTGCCAGCAGTTTATGGGGACAGGGGAACACTGAAGCTTTCTTT	CASSLWGQGNTEAFF
TRBV29-1	-	TRBD2	TRBJ2-3	TGCAGCGTTGAAGGGACTAGCGGCACAGATACGCAGTATTTT	CSVEGTSGTDTQYF
TRBV9	-	TRBD2	TRBJ2-1	TGTGCCAGCAGCCCGCGGACTAGCGGGAGAGTCGATGAGCAGTTCTTC	CASSPRTSGRVDEQFF
TRBV14	-	-	TRBJ1-2	TGTGCCAGCAGCCAAGATAGGAGGGGGGGAGCTCATGGCTACACCTTC	CASSQDRRGGAHGYTF
TRBV5-1	-	TRBD2	TRBJ2-7	TGCGCCAGCAGCGCATCGGGACTAGCGGCCTACGAGCAGTACTTC	CASSASGLAAYEQYF
TRBV30	-	TRBD2	TRBJ2-1	TGTGCCTGGAGTTCCGCTAGCGGGAGTTATAATGAGCAGTTCTTC	CAWSSASGSYNEQFF
TRBV3-1/TRBV3-2	-	-	TRBJ2-7	TGTGCCAGCAGCCTTCGGGGGTCTTACGAGCAGTACTTC	CASSLRGSYEQYF
TRBV10-3	-	TRBD1	TRBJ2-7	TGTGCCATCAGAGACAAGACAGGGAGCTCCTACGAGCAGTACTTC	CAIRDKTGSSYEQYF
TRBV19	few	TRBD2	TRBJ2-1	TGTGCCAGCCGAGCGGGAGGCGTCTACAATGAGCAGTTCTTC	CASRAGGVYNEQFF
TRBV27	-	-	TRBJ1-5	TGTGCCAGCAGTTTGGGGGGTCGGCAGCCCCAGCATTTT	CASSLGGRQPQHF
TRBV28	-	-	TRBJ2-7	TGTGCCAGCAGTTTTCCAACCTACGAGCAGTACTTC	CASSFPTYEQYF